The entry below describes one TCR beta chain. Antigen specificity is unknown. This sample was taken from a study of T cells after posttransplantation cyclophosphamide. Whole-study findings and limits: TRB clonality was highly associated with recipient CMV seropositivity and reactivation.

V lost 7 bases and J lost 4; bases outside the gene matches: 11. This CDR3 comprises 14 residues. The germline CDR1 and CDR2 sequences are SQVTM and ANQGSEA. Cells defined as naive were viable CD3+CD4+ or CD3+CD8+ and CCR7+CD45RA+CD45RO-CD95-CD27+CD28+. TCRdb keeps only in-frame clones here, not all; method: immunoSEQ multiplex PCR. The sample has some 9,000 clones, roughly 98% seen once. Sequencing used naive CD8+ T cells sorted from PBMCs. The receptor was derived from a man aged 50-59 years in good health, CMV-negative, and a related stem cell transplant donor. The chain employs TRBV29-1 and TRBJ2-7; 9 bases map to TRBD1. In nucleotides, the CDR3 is TGCAGCGCCTTAATAGGGACAGGGTTATACGAGCAGTACTTC. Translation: CSALIGTGLYEQYF.